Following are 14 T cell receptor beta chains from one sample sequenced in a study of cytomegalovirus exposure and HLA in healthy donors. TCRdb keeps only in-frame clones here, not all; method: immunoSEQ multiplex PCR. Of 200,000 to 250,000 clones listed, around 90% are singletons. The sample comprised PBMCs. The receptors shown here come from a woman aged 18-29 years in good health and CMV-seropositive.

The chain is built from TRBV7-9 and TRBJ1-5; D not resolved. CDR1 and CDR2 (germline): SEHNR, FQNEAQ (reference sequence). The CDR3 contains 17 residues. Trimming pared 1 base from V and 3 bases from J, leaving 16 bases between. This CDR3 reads CASSLGFRQVDNQPQHF. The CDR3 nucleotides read TGTGCCAGCAGCTTAGGTTTCAGGCAGGTGGACAATCAGCCCCAGCATTTT.

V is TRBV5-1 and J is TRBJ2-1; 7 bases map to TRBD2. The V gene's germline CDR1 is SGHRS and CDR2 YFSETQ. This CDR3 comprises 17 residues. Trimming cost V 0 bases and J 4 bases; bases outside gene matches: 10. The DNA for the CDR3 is TGCGCCAGCAGCTTGGAATTTCGCAGCGGGATATACAATGAGCAGTTCTTC. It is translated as CASSLEFRSGIYNEQFF.

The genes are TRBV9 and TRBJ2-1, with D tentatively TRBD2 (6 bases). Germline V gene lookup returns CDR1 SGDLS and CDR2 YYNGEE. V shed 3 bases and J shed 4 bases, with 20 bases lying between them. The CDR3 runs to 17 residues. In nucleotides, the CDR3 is TGTGCCAGCAGCGCCGGAGCAGGAGGGCGGGGATACAATGAGCAGTTCTTC. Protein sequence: CASSAGAGGRGYNEQFF.

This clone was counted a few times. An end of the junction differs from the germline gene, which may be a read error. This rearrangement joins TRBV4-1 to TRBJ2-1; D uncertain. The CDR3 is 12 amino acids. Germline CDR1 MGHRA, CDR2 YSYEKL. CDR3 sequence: CASSPPYSEQFF. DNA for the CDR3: TGCGCCAGCAGCCCGCCCTACAGTGAGCAGTTCTTC.

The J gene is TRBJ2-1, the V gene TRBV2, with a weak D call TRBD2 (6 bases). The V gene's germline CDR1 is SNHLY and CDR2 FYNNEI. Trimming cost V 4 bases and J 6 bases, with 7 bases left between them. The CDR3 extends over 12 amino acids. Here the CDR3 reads CASSGDFNEQFF. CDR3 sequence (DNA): TGTGCCAGCAGTGGGGACTTCAATGAGCAGTTCTTC.

DNA of the CDR3: TGTGCCAGCAGGGAGACCGACCGGGACACGGCTCAAGCTTTCTTT. It yields the protein CASRETDRDTAQAFF. The rearrangement links TRBV6-5 to TRBJ1-1, with D possibly TRBD1 on 6 matching bases. From germline, CDR1 is MNHEY and CDR2 SVGAGI. V lost 6 bases, J lost 9 bases, and 23 bases lay in between. This CDR3 contains 15 residues.

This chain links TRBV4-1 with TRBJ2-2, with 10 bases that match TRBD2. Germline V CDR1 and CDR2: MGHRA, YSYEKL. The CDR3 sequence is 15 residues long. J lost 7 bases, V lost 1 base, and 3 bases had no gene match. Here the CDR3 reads CASSQGGLAIGELFF. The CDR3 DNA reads TGCGCCAGCAGCCAAGGGGGACTAGCGATCGGGGAGCTGTTTTTT.

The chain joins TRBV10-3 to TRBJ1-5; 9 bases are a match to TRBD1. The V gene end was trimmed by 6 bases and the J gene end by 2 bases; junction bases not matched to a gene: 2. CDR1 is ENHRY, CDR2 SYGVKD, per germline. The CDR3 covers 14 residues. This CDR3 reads CAIRGQGGNQPQHF. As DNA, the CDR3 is TGTGCCATCAGGGGACAGGGTGGCAATCAGCCCCAGCATTTT.

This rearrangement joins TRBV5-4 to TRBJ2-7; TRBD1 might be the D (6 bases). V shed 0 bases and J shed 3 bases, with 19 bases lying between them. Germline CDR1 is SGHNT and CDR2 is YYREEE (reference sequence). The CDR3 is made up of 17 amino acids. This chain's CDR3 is CASSLEGWQGSYYEQYF. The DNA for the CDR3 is TGTGCCAGCAGCTTGGAAGGTTGGCAGGGGTCCTACTACGAGCAGTACTTC.

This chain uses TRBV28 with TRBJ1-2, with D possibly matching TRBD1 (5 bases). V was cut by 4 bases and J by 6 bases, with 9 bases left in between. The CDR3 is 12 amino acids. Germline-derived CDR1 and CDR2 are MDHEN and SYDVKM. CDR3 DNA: TGTGCCAGCAGTTCGGGGGGTAATGGCTACACCTTC. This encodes CASSSGGNGYTF.

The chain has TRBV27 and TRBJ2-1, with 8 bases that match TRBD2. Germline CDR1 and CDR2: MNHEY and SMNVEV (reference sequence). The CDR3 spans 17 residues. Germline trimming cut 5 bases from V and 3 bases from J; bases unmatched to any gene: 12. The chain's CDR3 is CASSPFSAGVIYNEQFF. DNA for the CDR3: TGTGCCAGCAGTCCTTTCTCAGCGGGAGTTATCTACAATGAGCAGTTCTTC.

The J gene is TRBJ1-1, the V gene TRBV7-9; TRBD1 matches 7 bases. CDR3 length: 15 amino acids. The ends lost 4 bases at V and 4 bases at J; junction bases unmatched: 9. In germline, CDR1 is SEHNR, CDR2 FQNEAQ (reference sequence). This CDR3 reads CASSSTGDSATEAFF. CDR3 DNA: TGTGCCAGCAGCTCCACAGGGGACTCGGCCACTGAAGCTTTCTTT.

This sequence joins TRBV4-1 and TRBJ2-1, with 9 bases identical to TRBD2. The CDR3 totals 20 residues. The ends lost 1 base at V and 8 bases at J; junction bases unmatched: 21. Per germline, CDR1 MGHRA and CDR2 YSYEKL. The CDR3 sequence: CASSQGGAGMREGPLDEQFF. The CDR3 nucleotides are TGCGCCAGCAGCCAAGGGGGAGCCGGGATGCGGGAGGGTCCGTTGGATGAGCAGTTCTTC.

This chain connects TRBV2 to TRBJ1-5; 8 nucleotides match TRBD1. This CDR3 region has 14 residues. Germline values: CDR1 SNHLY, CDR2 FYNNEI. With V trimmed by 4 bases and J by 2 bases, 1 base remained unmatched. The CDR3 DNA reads TGTGCCAGCAGTGCGGACAGGGGCAATCAGCCCCAGCATTTT. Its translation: CASSADRGNQPQHF. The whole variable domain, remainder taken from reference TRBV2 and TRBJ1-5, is EPEVTQTPSHQVTQMGQEVILRCVPISNHLYFYWYRQILGQKVEFLVSFYNNEISEKSEIFDDQFSVERPDGSNFTLKIRSTKLEDSAMYFCASSADRGNQPQHFGDGTRLSIL.